The 22 T cell receptor beta chains presented below share a single source sample, sequenced in a study of blood T cells in healthy people across ages. The second PCR ran roughly 7 to 12 cycles with a sample-barcoded 5' primer and J-beta primers. In TCRdb, the 5' RACE reads were re-called with MiXCR into one record per CDR3 protein. The table lists 600,000 or so distinct CDR3 sequences, approximately 30% of them singletons. Sequencing input: blood. The receptors shown here come from a woman aged 80 or older in good health.

The chain couples TRBV7-2 to TRBJ1-6, with 10 nucleotides matching TRBD1. Germline CDR1 is SGHTA and CDR2 is FQGNSA. The CDR3 has 18 residues. Trimming at V came to 0 bases and at J to 5 bases, leaving 7 bases not matched to a gene. CDR3 loop: CASSLAGTGATDNSPLHF. DNA for the CDR3: TGTGCCAGCAGCTTAGCGGGGACAGGGGCAACTGATAATTCACCCCTCCACTTT.

This clonotype was observed at least ten times. V is TRBV6-1 and J is TRBJ2-3; 7 bases agree with TRBD1. The ends lost 6 bases at V and 6 bases at J; junction bases unmatched: 3. The germline gives CDR1 MNHNS, CDR2 SASEGT. The CDR3 totals 12 residues. The DNA for the CDR3 is TGTGCCAGCAGGTTACAGGGGGATACGCAGTATTTT. It is translated as CASRLQGDTQYF.

This clonotype was counted at least ten times. The chain combines TRBV9 with TRBJ2-6; D is undetermined. The germline V and J ends were trimmed by 5 bases and 2 bases, with 8 bases remaining between them. In germline, CDR1 is SGDLS, CDR2 YYNGEE. The CDR3 is 14 amino acids. The CDR3 coding sequence is TGTGCCAGCAGTGAAGACCCTGGGGCCAACGTCCTGACTTTC. Translated: CASSEDPGANVLTF.

There are many counts of this clonotype. The chain couples TRBV29-1 to TRBJ1-2; TRBD1 matches 8 bases. Germline-derived CDR1 and CDR2 are SQVTM and ANQGSEA. The CDR3 has 15 residues. With V trimmed by 6 bases and J by 4 bases, 13 bases remained unmatched. As DNA, the CDR3 is TGCAGCGTGGTTAGGGGACAGGCCTCGACCTATGGCTACACCTTC. Protein sequence: CSVVRGQASTYGYTF. Using reference TRBV29-1 and TRBJ1-2 for the parts outside the CDR3, the full variable domain is SAVISQKPSRDICQRGTSLTIQCQVDSQVTMMFWYRQQPGQSLTLIATANQGSEATYESGFVIDKFPISRPNLTFSTLTVSNMSPEDSSIYLCSVVRGQASTYGYTFGSGTRLTVV.

Concerning this clonotype itself: This sequence may be a read error, since a much larger clone differs from it by one base. The chain employs TRBV6-1 and TRBJ2-5; 7 positions match TRBD2. Judging by the DNA end, TRBJ2-7 fits better; the J call may be wrong. There are 13 residues in the CDR3. Germline lookup yields CDR1 MNHNS and CDR2 SASEGT. CDR3 DNA: TGTGCCAGCAAAGCGGGACGGGGGTACGAGCAGTACTTC. Its translation is CASKAGRGYEQYF.

This clonotype was counted many times. The chain links TRBV20-1 to TRBJ1-1, with D perhaps matching TRBD1 (6 bases). The CDR3 loop spans 11 amino acids. V was clipped by 5 bases and J by 7 bases, with 11 bases between them. Germline V CDR1 and CDR2: DFQATT, SNEGSKA (reference sequence). The CDR3 region has the DNA TGCAGTGCTCGCAGGGGAATTGAAGCTTTCTTT. Residues: CSARRGIEAFF.

The chain recombines TRBV12-3 or TRBV12-4 with TRBJ2-2; the D is unclear. The CDR3 length is 14 residues. The V end lost 2 bases, the J end lost 5 bases, and 9 bases lay between the germline ends. The CDR3 protein is CASSLQEWTGELFF. The CDR3 DNA sequence: TGTGCCAGCAGTTTACAGGAGTGGACCGGGGAGCTGTTTTTT.

This clonotype was counted a few times. The J gene is TRBJ1-2, the V gene TRBV13; TRBD1 agrees at 11 bases. V shed 5 bases, J shed 8 bases, and the junction held 10 bases outside the gene matches. This CDR3 is built from 15 residues. From germline, CDR1 is PRHDT and CDR2 FYEKMQ (reference sequence). DNA for the CDR3: TGTGCCAGCAGCCCTCAACGGACAGGGGGCGTAGGCTACACCTTC. It is translated as CASSPQRTGGVGYTF.

A note on this clonotype: One base away lies a much larger clone, so this may be a sequencing read error. The chain uses TRBV20-1 and TRBJ2-7; 10 bases line up with TRBD1. V lost 6 bases, J lost 9 bases, and 17 bases stayed unmatched. Germline V gene data show CDR1 as DFQATT and CDR2 as SNEGSKA (reference sequence). This CDR3 spans 15 amino acids. This chain's CDR3 is CSANPGDRGATVQYF. As DNA, the CDR3 is TGCAGTGCAAACCCCGGGGACAGGGGCGCCACTGTGCAGTACTTC.

The sample holds a few counts of this clonotype. With a much larger clone just one base away, this may be a read error. CDR3 nucleotide sequence: TGTGCCAGCAGTCGCCGGGGGACGAGGGATGAGCAGTTCTTC. This gives the protein CASSRRGTRDEQFF. The chain employs TRBV6-5 and TRBJ2-1; D is perhaps TRBD2 (6 bases). The germline V gene has CDR1 MNHEY and CDR2 SVGAGI. Trimming pared 5 bases from V and 8 bases from J, leaving 16 bases between. CDR3 length: 14 amino acids.

The chain links TRBV12-3 or TRBV12-4 to TRBJ1-4, with TRBD1 matching over 7 bases. The CDR3 is 15 residues long. V was clipped by 5 bases and J by 7 bases; unmatched bases: 10. Here the CDR3 DNA reads TGTGCCAGCAGTGTTCGACAGGGTGGTGTTGAAAAACTGTTTTTT. This gives the protein CASSVRQGGVEKLFF.

The V call is TRBV19, the J call TRBJ1-5; D gene unclear. V gave up 1 base and J gave up 3 bases, with 4 bases separating them. The CDR3 runs 13 residues. Germline CDR1 and CDR2: LNHDA and SQIVND (reference sequence). The CDR3 is CASSIAHNQPQHF. CDR3 sequence (DNA): TGTGCCAGTAGTATAGCCCACAATCAGCCCCAGCATTTT.

V usage is TRBV7-9 and J usage is TRBJ2-2; D is ambiguous. Germline loops: CDR1 SEHNR, CDR2 FQNEAQ (reference sequence). V was pared by 2 bases and J by 7 bases, with 5 bases between. CDR3 length equals 12 residues. As DNA, the CDR3 is TGTGCCAGCAGCTTAAGTGTCGGGGAGCTGTTTTTT. It translates to CASSLSVGELFF. Full variable domain (outside the CDR3, taken from reference TRBV7-9 and TRBJ2-2): DTGVSQNPRHKITKRGQNVTFRCDPISEHNRLYWYRQTLGQGPEFLTYFQNEAQLEKSRLLSDRFSAERPKGSFSTLEIQRTEQGDSAMYLCASSLSVGELFFGEGSRLTVL.

This clonotype was found many times. This rearrangement joins TRBV3-1 to TRBJ1-2; no firm D call. This CDR3 has 13 residues. The ends were cut back, 8 bases at V and 2 bases at J, with 12 bases in the middle. Germline lookup yields CDR1 LGHDT and CDR2 YNNKEL (reference sequence). The CDR3 nucleotides are TGTGCCAGCTCTGCGGGCAGAAACTATGGCTACACCTTC. This sequence encodes CASSAGRNYGYTF.

This clonotype came up many times. The chain couples TRBV20-1 to TRBJ1-1; unclear D gene. Germline CDR1 and CDR2: DFQATT and SNEGSKA (reference sequence). The CDR3 length is 17 residues. V shed 0 bases and J shed 0 bases, with 17 bases lying between them. CDR3 amino acids: CSARDWPNNLVNTEAFF. The CDR3 DNA reads as TGCAGTGCTAGAGATTGGCCGAACAATCTGGTGAACACTGAAGCTTTCTTT.

This clonotype was seen more than once but under ten times. The rearrangement uses TRBV20-1 and TRBJ1-5, with 7 bases aligning to TRBD1. Losses at the gene ends were 3 bases for V and 0 bases for J; bases not matched to a gene: 8. Germline CDR1 and CDR2: DFQATT and SNEGSKA (reference sequence). The length of the CDR3 is 16 residues. As DNA, the CDR3 is TGCAGTGCTAGTAGGTCCGGACAGGCTAGCAATCAGCCCCAGCATTTT. The encoded protein is CSASRSGQASNQPQHF.

The chain recombines TRBV7-9 with TRBJ2-5; the match to TRBD1 covers 12 bases. Germline V gene lookup returns CDR1 SEHNR and CDR2 FQNEAQ (reference sequence). V dropped 4 bases and J dropped 2; count of bases not matched to a gene: 11. The CDR3 runs to 18 residues. In nucleotides, the CDR3 is TGTGCCAGCAGCTCGGGACAGGGGGCGGGCGGAGGACAAGAGACCCAGTACTTC. It specifies CASSSGQGAGGGQETQYF.

This chain connects TRBV6-5 to TRBJ2-5; the match to TRBD2 covers 12 bases. The DNA end lines up better with TRBJ2-7; the J call may be wrong. The germline CDR1 and CDR2 sequences are MNHEY and SVGAGI. The CDR3 has 13 residues. The CDR3 protein is CASGTSGFYEQYF. As DNA, the CDR3 is TGTGCCAGCGGGACTAGCGGGTTCTACGAGCAGTACTTC.

This sequence joins TRBV19 and TRBJ1-5; 10 nucleotides align to TRBD1. CDR1 and CDR2 (germline): LNHDA, SQIVND (reference sequence). This CDR3 comprises 15 residues. The J segment lost 6 bases and the V segment lost 10 bases, leaving 12 bases of the junction unmatched. This CDR3 is CATLEGTGVSQPQHF. The CDR3 DNA is TGTGCCACCCTTGAGGGGACAGGGGTCTCTCAGCCCCAGCATTTT.

The chain uses TRBV7-2 and TRBJ1-4; D remains ambiguous. This CDR3 has 14 amino acids. The germline V gene encodes CDR1 SGHTA and CDR2 FQGNSA. V was shortened by 1 base and J by 4 bases, with 7 bases between the two germline ends. CDR3 DNA: TGTGCCAGCAGCTTAGAGCCGGGTAATGAAAAACTGTTTTTT. It is translated as CASSLEPGNEKLFF.

This clonotype was seen only a few times. The chain uses TRBV30 and TRBJ1-5; 10 positions match TRBD1. The CDR3 runs to 14 residues. V shed 1 base, J shed 9 bases, and the junction held 6 bases outside the gene matches. Germline CDR1 GTSNPN, CDR2 SVGIG (reference sequence). The CDR3 here is CAWSGPGQGRPQHF. In DNA, the CDR3 is TGTGCCTGGAGTGGACCGGGACAGGGGCGGCCCCAGCATTTT. The variable domain in full, completed from reference TRBV30 and TRBJ1-5, reads SQTIHQWPATLVQPVGSPLSLECTVEGTSNPNLYWYRQAAGRGLQLLFYSVGIGQISSEVPQNLSASRPQDRQFILSSKKLLLSDSGFYLCAWSGPGQGRPQHFGDGTRLSIL.

V and J are TRBV30 and TRBJ1-2, with 11 nucleotides matching TRBD1. The germline V gene encodes CDR1 GTSNPN and CDR2 SVGIG (reference sequence). V trimming: 8 bases; J trimming: 2 bases; junction bases outside the gene matches: 16. The CDR3 extends over 17 amino acids. The chain's CDR3 is CARDPAGQGGTNYGYTF. CDR3 bases: TGTGCCCGTGACCCTGCGGGACAGGGGGGAACGAACTATGGCTACACCTTC. Drawing the rest from reference TRBV30 and TRBJ1-2, the complete variable domain is SQTIHQWPATLVQPVGSPLSLECTVEGTSNPNLYWYRQAAGRGLQLLFYSVGIGQISSEVPQNLSASRPQDRQFILSSKKLLLSDSGFYLCARDPAGQGGTNYGYTFGSGTRLTVV.